This entry lists 6 T cell receptor beta chains sequenced from one sample in a study of blood T cell repertoires in COVID-19. The table came from immunoSEQ multiplex PCR; TCRdb's copy has only in-frame clones and leaves some out. The sample carries approximately 70,000 clones, approximately 88% recorded once. The sequencing input was peripheral blood. These receptors all come from a human donor in a cohort sampled during active COVID-19.

The V and J genes are TRBV4-1 and TRBJ2-7; possible D gene TRBD2, 5 bases. This CDR3 has 15 residues. Deletions cut 5 bases from V and 0 bases from J, with 14 bases between. Germline CDR1 is MGHRA and CDR2 is YSYEKL. CDR3 protein: CASSSSRHLSYEQYF. For the CDR3, the DNA is TGCGCCAGCAGCTCTAGCAGGCACCTCTCCTACGAGCAGTACTTC.

The V and J genes are TRBV9 and TRBJ1-6; 8 bases are shared with TRBD1. CDR3 length: 15 residues. V shed 4 bases, J shed 8 bases, and the junction held 8 bases outside the gene matches. Germline CDR1 is SGDLS and CDR2 is YYNGEE. CDR3 nucleotides: TGTGCCAGCAGCCCCCTCGGACAGGGAGATTCACCCCTCCACTTT. This sequence encodes CASSPLGQGDSPLHF. The variable domain in full, completed from reference TRBV9 and TRBJ1-6, reads DSGVTQTPKHLITATGQRVTLRCSPRSGDLSVYWYQQSLDQGLQFLIQYYNGEERAKGNILERFSAQQFPDLHSELNLSSLELGDSALYFCASSPLGQGDSPLHFGNGTRLTVT.

J is TRBJ2-3 and V is TRBV12-3 or TRBV12-4; no clear D gene. The CDR3 sequence is 13 residues long. Trimming cost V 6 bases and J 6 bases, with 13 bases left between them. The CDR3 DNA follows: TGTGCCAGCAGCCGTTCAGAGGTGGATACGCAGTATTTT. Protein sequence: CASSRSEVDTQYF.

V gene TRBV29-1 combines with J gene TRBJ2-5, with TRBD2 identical over 8 bases. CDR1 and CDR2 from the germline V gene are SQVTM and ANQGSEA. Unmatched junction bases numbered 7, after V lost 3 bases and J lost 4 bases. This CDR3 spans 14 amino acids. Here the CDR3 DNA reads TGCAGCGTTGACCTACTCGGGGGGGGAGAGACCCAGTACTTC. The encoded protein is CSVDLLGGGETQYF.

This chain links TRBV27 with TRBJ2-3, with D possibly matching TRBD2 (6 bases). CDR3 length: 15 amino acids. V lost 5 bases and J lost 1, with 13 bases in between. Looked up from germline, CDR1 is MNHEY and CDR2 is SMNVEV (reference sequence). CDR3 nucleotide sequence: TGTGCCAGCAGTGGACACCGCGGGGGCACAGATACGCAGTATTTT. Its protein product is CASSGHRGGTDTQYF.

CDR3 residues: CASSLQGSGEETQYF. The CDR3, as DNA: TGCGCCAGCAGCTTGCAGGGTAGTGGAGAAGAGACCCAGTACTTC. This sequence joins TRBV5-1 and TRBJ2-5; a possible D gene is TRBD1 (5 bases). Deletions cut 1 base from V and 3 bases from J, with 13 bases between. CDR3 size: 15 residues. In germline, CDR1 is SGHRS, CDR2 YFSETQ.